One sample yielded the 25 T cell receptor beta chains listed below, sequenced in a study of CD8 T cells in ankylosing spondylitis. MiXCR was run by TCRdb on the 5' RACE reads, yielding one entry per CDR3 protein. This sample carries 250,000 to 400,000 distinct CDR3 sequences, 9.5% to 13% of them seen once, and the ten largest clones take more than 7%. The sequencing sample was made of blood, either unsorted or a sorted T cell fraction (not recorded which). The receptors come from a female donor with ankylosing spondylitis or in good health (not recorded which).

At least ten counts were recorded for this clonotype. This sequence joins TRBV5-1 and TRBJ2-1; 8 bases align to TRBD1. This CDR3 has 15 residues. The germline gives CDR1 SGHRS, CDR2 YFSETQ. The junction had 6 bases not matched to a gene; V was cut back by 7 bases and J by 0 bases. The CDR3 reads CASLQGVGSYNEQFF. CDR3 DNA sequence: TGCGCCAGCTTACAGGGGGTGGGCTCCTACAATGAGCAGTTCTTC.

There are many counts of this clonotype. This chain uses TRBV28 with TRBJ2-5, with TRBD2 matching over 8 bases. The junction had 8 bases not matched to a gene; V was cut back by 6 bases and J by 5 bases. This CDR3 is built from 14 residues. Per germline, CDR1 MDHEN and CDR2 SYDVKM. CDR3 residues: CASSLKREYETQYF. CDR3 sequence (DNA): TGTGCCAGCAGCTTAAAGCGGGAGTACGAGACCCAGTACTTC. Full variable domain (remainder filled in from reference TRBV28 and TRBJ2-5): DVKVTQSSRYLVKRTGEKVFLECVQDMDHENMFWYRQDPGLGLRLIYFSYDVKMKEKGDIPEGYSVSREKKERFSLILESASTNQTSMYLCASSLKREYETQYFGPGTRLLVL.

This clonotype was picked up many times. V gene TRBV27 combines with J gene TRBJ2-7; unclear D gene. Trimming removed 2 bases at V and 2 bases at J, with 13 bases between. The CDR3 extends over 15 amino acids. Germline V gene data show CDR1 as MNHEY and CDR2 as SMNVEV (reference sequence). The CDR3 DNA sequence: TGTGCCAGCAGTTTAAGCCAGGCCGGCACCTACGAGCAGTACTTC. Protein product: CASSLSQAGTYEQYF.

The chain employs TRBV7-8 and TRBJ2-2; 7 nucleotides line up with TRBD2. From germline, CDR1 is SGHVS and CDR2 FQNEAQ. The CDR3 loop spans 15 amino acids. The J segment lost 4 bases and the V segment lost 2 bases, leaving 4 bases of the junction unmatched. This CDR3 is CASSLSGMGTGELFF. For the CDR3, the DNA is TGTGCCAGCAGCTTAAGCGGGATGGGCACCGGGGAGCTGTTTTTT.

This clonotype was seen repeatedly, ten times or more. The chain is built from TRBV7-9 and TRBJ1-1; 8 nucleotides match TRBD1. The germline CDR1 and CDR2 sequences are SEHNR and FQNEAQ (reference sequence). There are 15 residues in the CDR3. V dropped 7 bases and J dropped 1; count of bases not matched to a gene: 8. The CDR3 loop reads CASTILGTGNTEAFF. In nucleotides, the CDR3 is TGTGCCAGCACCATCCTCGGGACAGGGAACACTGAAGCTTTCTTT.

This clonotype was seen ten or more times. V usage is TRBV7-2 and J usage is TRBJ2-7, with 9 bases matching TRBD1. CDR1 and CDR2 (germline): SGHTA, FQGNSA. V dropped 3 bases and J dropped 4; count of bases not matched to a gene: 7. The CDR3 extends over 15 amino acids. The CDR3 nucleotides are TGTGCCAGCAGCTTGACAAAGGACAGGGGTTACGAGCAGTACTTC. Its translation: CASSLTKDRGYEQYF.

This clonotype was seen repeatedly, ten times or more. J is TRBJ2-1 and V is TRBV12-3 or TRBV12-4, with D unclear. V lost 3 bases and J lost 0, with 9 bases in between. This CDR3 has 15 residues. The CDR3 sequence is CASSFRRTSYNEQFF. CDR3 bases: TGTGCCAGCAGTTTTAGGCGCACCTCCTACAATGAGCAGTTCTTC.

This clonotype was found many times. The chain combines TRBV12-3 or TRBV12-4 with TRBJ1-3, with unresolved D. CDR3 length: 16 amino acids. V lost 3 bases and J 0 bases, leaving 12 bases between the germline ends. Written as DNA, the CDR3 is TGTGCCAGCAGTTTTTTAAGGAAACCCTCTGGAAACACCATATATTTT. Its protein product is CASSFLRKPSGNTIYF.

This clonotype was detected a few times. This rearrangement joins TRBV15 to TRBJ1-2, with TRBD1 identical over 11 bases. Germline V gene sequence: CDR1 LNHNV, CDR2 YYDKDF (reference sequence). The CDR3 is 13 amino acids. The V and J ends lost 4 bases and 8 bases, in that order; junction bases with no gene match: 3. This CDR3 reads CATSTDRGLGYTF. DNA of the CDR3: TGTGCCACCAGCACGGACAGGGGGCTCGGCTACACCTTC.

This clonotype showed up just a few times. The chain joins TRBV27 to TRBJ2-2; D possibly matches TRBD1 or TRBD2 (7 bases each). Deletions cut 7 bases from V and 0 bases from J, with 12 bases between. CDR3 length: 15 amino acids. The germline V gene has CDR1 MNHEY and CDR2 SMNVEV (reference sequence). CDR3 nucleotides: TGTGCCAGCACCTCAGGGGGGGCGAACACCGGGGAGCTGTTTTTT. Amino acid sequence: CASTSGGANTGELFF.

J is TRBJ2-5 and V is TRBV28; a weak D match, TRBD1 (5 bases). The CDR3 extends over 14 amino acids. Trimming took 5 bases from V and 1 from J, leaving 11 bases between them. The germline gives CDR1 MDHEN, CDR2 SYDVKM. The CDR3 DNA reads as TGTGCCAGCAGTGACACAGACAGCCAAGAGACCCAGTACTTC. Encoded protein: CASSDTDSQETQYF.

In regard to this clonotype: This may arise from a read error, as a much more abundant clone is one base away. The rearrangement links TRBV20-1 to TRBJ2-1; D could derive from TRBD1 or TRBD2 (5 bases each). The CDR3 consists of 14 residues. Germline CDR1 is DFQATT and CDR2 is SNEGSKA (reference sequence). The chain's CDR3 is CIAPPGPTYNEQFF. The DNA of the CDR3 is TGCATTGCTCCTCCGGGACCCACCTACAATGAGCAGTTCTTC.

This clonotype was seen only a few times. The chain carries TRBV9 and TRBJ2-7; D remains ambiguous. Trimming shortened V by 2 bases and J by 2 bases, and 11 bases separated the two germline ends. CDR3 size: 14 residues. The germline CDR1 and CDR2 sequences are SGDLS and YYNGEE. The CDR3, as DNA: TGTGCCAGCAGCGTGCGATCAGGAACCTACGAGCAGTACTTC. Protein product: CASSVRSGTYEQYF.

This clonotype was observed a few times. The CDR3 loop is CASSFGFSSSYNEQFF. The CDR3, as DNA: TGTGCCAGCAGCTTTGGATTCTCTAGCTCCTACAATGAGCAGTTCTTC. The V gene is TRBV11-2, the J gene TRBJ2-1; D remains unclear. The CDR3 contains 16 residues. Looked up from germline, CDR1 is SGHAT and CDR2 is FQNNGV. Trimming removed 3 bases from V and 0 bases from J, with 12 bases in between.

This clonotype was recorded at least ten times. The chain uses TRBV20-1 and TRBJ1-4, with D possibly being TRBD1 (5 bases). The CDR3 covers 13 residues. Germline assignment: CDR1 DFQATT and CDR2 SNEGSKA (reference sequence). Trimming left V 3 bases short and J 8 bases short, with 13 bases between. Here the CDR3 reads CSARAQGDEKLFF. CDR3 in DNA: TGCAGTGCTAGGGCTCAGGGAGACGAAAAACTGTTTTTT.

This clonotype was observed a few times. The rearrangement joins TRBV20-1 to TRBJ2-1, with 9 nucleotides matching TRBD1. The CDR3 is 19 residues long. V was pared by 7 bases and J by 2 bases, with 21 bases of the junction left unmatched. Germline values: CDR1 DFQATT, CDR2 SNEGSKA (reference sequence). This chain's CDR3 is CSGRGVGQGGGSAYNEQFF. CDR3 nucleotide sequence: TGCAGTGGGAGAGGCGTGGGACAGGGAGGGGGATCGGCCTACAATGAGCAGTTCTTC.

This clonotype was picked up many times. The chain has TRBV27 and TRBJ1-2; no reliable D call. The CDR3 is 11 amino acids. V was clipped by 10 bases and J by 8 bases, with 14 bases between them. Germline V gene lookup returns CDR1 MNHEY and CDR2 SMNVEV (reference sequence). CDR3 in amino acids: CAIAFFGGYTF. The DNA for the CDR3 is TGTGCCATCGCCTTCTTTGGGGGCTACACCTTC.

J is TRBJ2-1 and V is TRBV20-1; TRBD2 matches 11 bases. Germline CDR1 is DFQATT and CDR2 is SNEGSKA (reference sequence). The J segment lost 7 bases and the V segment lost 0 bases, leaving 14 bases of the junction unmatched. The length of the CDR3 is 18 residues. The CDR3 bases are TGCAGTGCTAGAGACGTCGTTGGTAGCGGGAGGGCGATGAATGAGCAGTTCTTC. Translated, it gives CSARDVVGSGRAMNEQFF.

In its sample, this clonotype was seen a few times. The rearrangement links TRBV20-1 to TRBJ2-2, with 8 bases identical to TRBD2. The CDR3 contains 17 residues. Looked up from germline, CDR1 is DFQATT and CDR2 is SNEGSKA (reference sequence). The V and J ends lost 3 bases and 7 bases, in that order; junction bases with no gene match: 16. CDR3 sequence: CSASPVRLAGLGGELFF. In DNA form, the CDR3 reads TGCAGTGCTAGCCCCGTTCGGCTAGCGGGCCTTGGCGGGGAGCTGTTTTTT.

This clonotype was found many times. The V gene is TRBV10-3, the J gene TRBJ2-3; 8 bases map to TRBD1. Germline V lookup: CDR1 ENHRY, CDR2 SYGVKD. CDR3 length: 13 amino acids. With V trimmed by 8 bases and J by 4 bases, 5 bases remained unmatched. This CDR3 reads CAIQTGASDTQYF. Written as DNA, the CDR3 is TGTGCCATCCAGACAGGGGCGTCAGATACGCAGTATTTT.

Concerning this clonotype itself: At one end the junction does not follow the germline gene, possibly because of a read error. The chain is built from TRBV24-1 and TRBJ2-5; tentatively, D is TRBD1 or TRBD2 (5 bases each). This CDR3 spans 14 amino acids. Germline assignment: CDR1 KGHDR and CDR2 SFDVKD. The CDR3 nucleotides are TGTGCCACCGGAACCGGGGCCAAAGACGGGACCCAGTGCTTC. Protein product: CATGTGAKDGTQCF.

This clonotype showed up many times. The chain uses TRBV12-3 or TRBV12-4 and TRBJ1-4; tentative D call: TRBD1 (6 bases). CDR3 length: 14 amino acids. Trimming left V 4 bases short and J 5 bases short, with 11 bases between. This chain's CDR3 is CASSSGAINEKLFF. CDR3 coding DNA: TGTGCCAGCAGTTCAGGGGCGATCAATGAAAAACTGTTTTTT.

This clonotype was counted many times. The genes are TRBV14 and TRBJ2-1; D call uncertain. With 0 bases removed from V and 9 bases from J, the gap between germline ends came to 6 bases. This CDR3 region has 12 residues. Germline CDR1 reads SGHDN; CDR2 reads FVKESK. CDR3 nucleotide sequence: TGTGCCAGCAGCCAAGATTCGCTTGAGCAGTTCTTC. Protein: CASSQDSLEQFF.

The chain combines TRBV18 with TRBJ1-5; a weak D match, TRBD1 (5 bases). CDR1 is KGHSH and CDR2 is LQKENI in the germline V gene. The CDR3 is made up of 15 amino acids. V was cut by 0 bases and J by 3 bases, with 9 bases left in between. DNA of the CDR3: TGTGCCAGCTCACCACCCGGGGGTTTCAATCAGCCCCAGCATTTT. Translated, it gives CASSPPGGFNQPQHF.

This clonotype has at least ten counts. CDR3: CASRPGLAYQETQYF. CDR3 nucleotide sequence: TGCGCCAGCAGGCCGGGACTAGCTTACCAAGAGACCCAGTACTTC. The rearrangement joins TRBV5-1 to TRBJ2-5; 9 nucleotides line up with TRBD2. Germline V gene sequence: CDR1 SGHRS, CDR2 YFSETQ. The ends lost 5 bases at V and 0 bases at J; junction bases unmatched: 5. The CDR3 runs to 15 residues.